This entry features one TCR beta chain sequence. What antigen it recognizes has not been identified. No base quality values were provided; no much bigger clone lies one nucleotide off. This specimen comes from a study of technical replicates of blood from several donors (dated by TCRdb to 2015 to 2018). The germline V gene (reference sequence) supplies CDR1 LNHDA and CDR2 SQIVND. Trimming takes 5 bases off V and 5 bases off J; junction bases not matched to a gene: 10. CDR3 length: 15 amino acids, cysteine to phenylalanine. Only the CDR3 DNA stays, 45 bases, in frame from base 1. Library method: the immunoSEQ multiplex PCR assay. TCRdb obtained this table from immuneACCESS and retained in-frame rearrangements with V and J assigned. These tables miss some clones; where compared with another copy, unresolved V genes account for less than half of the shortfall, and the remainder is unexplained. The sample has roughly 79,000 clones on record, around 95% of them singletons. The top ten hold 0.36% of the sample.

This receptor was obtained from a human donor in good health. The sample taken for sequencing was T cells isolated from PBMCs. The receptor chain draws on TRBV19 and TRBJ1-1, and 8 junction bases match TRBD1. The nucleotide sequence reads as follows: TGTGCCAGTAGTCTCGGGACAGGCAAACATACTGAAGCTTTCTTT. Its protein is CASSLGTGKHTEAFF.